This note documents a single TCR beta chain sequence. Its matching antigen is unknown. Cultured CD4+ T-cell DNA underwent Oncomine TCR Beta short-read sequencing. Via MiXCR, TCRdb re-called the PCR reads, giving one row per CDR3 protein. This table has about 9,900 distinct CDR3 sequences, 30% to 40% appearing once. This entry is derived from a study of vaccination and CD4 T cells after COVID-19. As to treatment: roughly 10-day PBMC culture with coronavirus spike peptide pools or control peptides (ViraFEST assay). An unexposed donor provided the CD4+ T cells, which were collected before the COVID-19 pandemic (2011-2018). Sequenced: CD4+ T cells from blood, cultured in vitro. The receptor was derived from a human donor in good health.

The CDR3 coding sequence is TGCAGTGCTAGAGATCAAGGGGGACACGTGAACACTGAAGCTTTCTTT. It specifies CSARDQGGHVNTEAFF. The chain couples TRBV20-1 to TRBJ1-1; tentative D call: TRBD1 (6 bases). V was shortened by 0 bases and J by 0 bases, with 14 bases between the two germline ends. In germline, CDR1 is DFQATT, CDR2 SNEGSKA (reference sequence). This CDR3 has 16 amino acids.